This T cell receptor beta chain originates from a study of blood T cell repertoires in COVID-19. Study overall: Samples came from the United States, Italy and Spain, spanning acute and convalescent COVID-19.

Original methodology: Reference gene primer amplification in the assay estimated nucleated cell counts. Clones were sequenced by immunoSEQ multiplex PCR, and TCRdb holds only the in-frame ones, with some missing. The V and J calls and the clone size are those of that table, but D and trimming were determined from the DNA. The sample has about 370,000 clones, 80% to 90% seen once. The trim removed 4 bases at V and 2 bases at J, leaving 14 bases unmatched. This CDR3 is 17 amino acids long. CDR1 SGHTA and CDR2 FQGNSA come from the germline V gene. The sample was PBMCs or T cells enriched from blood (not recorded which). The rearrangement joins TRBV7-2 to TRBJ2-7, with 7 bases that match TRBD2. This TCR was recovered from a man aged 18 to 29 who had recovered from COVID-19. For the CDR3, the DNA is TGTGCCAGCAGCTGGAAAGGACGGGCGGGAGCCCCCTACGAGCAGTACTTC. This sequence encodes CASSWKGRAGAPYEQYF.